What follows describes a single T cell receptor (beta chain). There is no known antigen for this receptor. Per-base quality was not reported, and no clone a single base away is much larger than it. The entry originates in a study of CD8+ T cells in alopecia areata (dated by TCRdb to the late 2010s). For the study in its entirety: The treated patients took part in an open-label pilot trial in which moderate-to-severe alopecia areata was treated with oral tofacitinib at 5 to 10 mg twice daily. Tofacitinib was given for 6 to 18 months, followed by 6 months of follow-up off drug to assess delayed response and recurrence. Disease severity in treated patients was measured with the SALT score, which quantifies the percentage of affected scalp surface area. To study T cell clonal expansion in alopecia areata, the researchers applied high-throughput TCRbeta sequencing to both the C3H/HeJ mouse model and human patients. Human TCRbeta sequencing covered scalp tissue and sorted CD4+ and CD8+ peripheral blood T cells from patchy and totalis/universalis alopecia areata patients and healthy controls. Tofacitinib-treated patients had biopsies at baseline and at 4 and 24 weeks of treatment, with a later scalp biopsy in several patients. Clonality in the scalp was compared among normal scalp (n=4), patchy alopecia areata scalp (n=8), and alopecia totalis/universalis scalp (n=8). RNA was extracted with the PAXgene miRNA kit for fixed scalp, the miRNeasy kit for PBMCs, and the RNeasy kit for mouse skin. TCRbeta CDR3 regions were amplified by immunoSEQ multiplex PCR with 35 Vbeta forward and 13 Jbeta reverse primers.

The CDR3 contains 13 residues, cysteine and phenylalanine counted. Only the CDR3 DNA stays, 39 bases, in frame from base 1. V drops 4 bases and J drops 13 bases, leaving 20 bases in between. CDR1 is given as SGHRS and CDR2 as YFSETQ, both from the germline V gene. Library generation was performed with the immunoSEQ multiplex PCR assay. For TCR sequencing, RNA was extracted from every sample and reverse transcribed into cDNA to serve as template. First-strand cDNA was synthesized with SuperScript III using a 2:1 mix of oligo-dT and random hexamers. A synthetic immune receptor repertoire was used to measure amplification bias, and any remaining bias was corrected computationally. The authors' analysis ran thus. After raw reads were preprocessed to remove errors, the CDR3 was defined following IMGT conventions as running from the conserved cysteine to phenylalanine. Clonality was calculated as 1 minus Shannon entropy normalized by log2 of the number of productive unique TCRs. CD4 or CD8 identity of scalp clones was inferred by cross-referencing scalp TCRbeta sequences with sorted blood CD4 and CD8 repertoires. TCRdb stores this immuneACCESS table with in-frame sequences only. Part of the clones is absent; in the studies checked, under half of the shortfall reflects unresolved V genes, and no reason is known for the rest. V and J calls and clone size are given by that table; D and trimming were obtained from the DNA. The sample table holds a few hundred thousand clones, of which roughly two fifths were seen once. The biggest ten clones account for about 2.4% of the sample.

Beyond this particular receptor, the publication reports: The treated cohort was small, with a single nonresponder, so links between baseline CD8+ expansion and response need larger studies. Tofacitinib significantly lowered scalp clonality and the number of expanded CD8+ clones among the top 100 scalp clones. Unlike mouse skin, where gammadelta T cells dominate, normal human skin contains resident alphabeta T cells that get sequenced too, which complicates analysis of the scalp TCR repertoire. Many expanded lesional clones persisted in scalp and blood during tofacitinib treatment, which may partly explain relapse after stopping treatment. Shared TCR sequences between patients were less evident than in mice, which may be partly attributable to HLA diversity in the patient population. Lesional scalp, especially in alopecia totalis/universalis, showed higher clonality and more expanded CD8+ clones than normal scalp, suggesting antigenic drive.

The treatment or condition label of this sample denotes: oral pan-JAK inhibitor, 5-10 mg twice daily. Peripheral blood and lesional scalp punch biopsies were obtained from patients with alopecia areata. PBMCs were isolated by density centrifugation and stained for CD3, CD4 and CD8, after which CD4+ and CD8+ T cells were sorted on a FACSAria. Specimen: CD4+ T cells sorted from blood, collected around week 36, from a patient treated with tofacitinib. This receptor was identified in a human donor with alopecia areata. The chain was built from TRBV5-1 and TRBJ1-2; the D gene is perhaps TRBD1, from 6 matching bases. This receptor carries the CDR3 CASSERYPGAGTF. The DNA sequence is given as TGCGCCAGCAGCGAACGATACCCGGGGGCAGGCACCTTC.